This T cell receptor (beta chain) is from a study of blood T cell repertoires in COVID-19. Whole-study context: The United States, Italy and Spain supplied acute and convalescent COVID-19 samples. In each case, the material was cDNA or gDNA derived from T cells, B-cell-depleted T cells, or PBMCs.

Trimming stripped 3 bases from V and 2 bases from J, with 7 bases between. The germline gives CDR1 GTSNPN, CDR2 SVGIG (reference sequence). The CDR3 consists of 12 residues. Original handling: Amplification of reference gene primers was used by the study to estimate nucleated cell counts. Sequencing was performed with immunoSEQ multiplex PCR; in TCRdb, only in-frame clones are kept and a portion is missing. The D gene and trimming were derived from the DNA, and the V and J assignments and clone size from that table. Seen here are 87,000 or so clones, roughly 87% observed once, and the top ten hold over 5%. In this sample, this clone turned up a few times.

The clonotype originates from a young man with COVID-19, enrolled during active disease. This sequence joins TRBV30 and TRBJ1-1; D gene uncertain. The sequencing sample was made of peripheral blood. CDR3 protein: CAWRRINTEAFF. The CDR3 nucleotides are TGTGCCTGGAGGAGAATTAACACTGAAGCTTTCTTT.